This TCR beta chain was recorded in a study of response to subunit inactivated influenza vaccine. TCRdb itself ran the RT-PCR reads through MiXCR, one entry per CDR3 protein. Of about 650,000 distinct CDR3 sequences in the sample, 13% to 15% are singletons; the top ten hold less than 9%. The germline gives CDR1 DFQATT, CDR2 SNEGSKA (reference sequence). V was pared by 3 bases and J by 4 bases, with 12 bases between. There are 13 residues in the CDR3. The TCR comes from a man in his fifties who received an inactivated influenza vaccine. Sequencing used PBMCs from blood, obtained roughly 15 days before vaccination. V gene TRBV20-1 combines with J gene TRBJ1-2; the D gene is possibly TRBD1 (5 bases). The DNA of the CDR3 is TGCAGTGCTAGTTACAGGCTTGGCTATGGCTACACCTTC. Protein product: CSASYRLGYGYTF.